The clone carrying this T cell receptor beta chain has only one observation. The length of the CDR3 is 17 residues. Trimming removed 4 bases from V and 0 bases from J; junction bases left unmatched: 7. In germline, CDR1 is SGHAT, CDR2 FQNNGV. Adults between roughly 18 and 89 years of age took part from 24 US areas. Source study methods: Estimates of nucleated cell counts were drawn from the amplification of reference gene primers. Repertoires were generated with immunoSEQ multiplex PCR, while TCRdb's copy carries only in-frame clones and drops some. Clone size and the V and J calls come from that table; the DNA yielded D and trimming. The sample carries about 200,000 clones, around nine tenths recorded once. This record belongs to a study of blood T cell repertoires in COVID-19. Study context: The United States, Italy and Spain were the sources of the acute and convalescent COVID-19 samples. From T cells, B-cell-depleted T cells, or PBMCs came the material, which was cDNA or gDNA.

Sequences were obtained from PBMCs or T cells enriched from blood (not recorded which). The clonotype originates from a woman aged 25 to 39 who had been exposed to COVID-19. The chain is built from TRBV11-2 and TRBJ2-7; 12 bases fit TRBD2. The CDR3 is CASSSLGLAGYSYEQYF. For the CDR3, the DNA is TGTGCCAGCAGCTCCCTCGGACTAGCGGGGTACTCCTACGAGCAGTACTTC.